This T cell receptor (beta chain) was recorded in a study of cytomegalovirus exposure and HLA in healthy donors. Across the study: Across under 450 genotyped donors, approximately 81% landed in the Caucasian-associated ancestry cluster.

A word on this clone: The antigen remains undetermined.

General study results and limits: Cytomegalovirus-associated status was assigned to 164 TCR beta chains.

Primers for the PCR totalled 60 Vbeta and 13 Jbeta. The data were produced by immunoSEQ multiplex PCR, yet TCRdb's version contains in-frame clones alone and is incomplete. The sample contains some 150,000 clones, approximately 72% of which appear only once. V was pared by 2 bases and J by 6 bases, with 8 bases between. Germline V gene data show CDR1 as MGHRA and CDR2 as YSYEKL. CDR3 size: 12 residues. The V call is TRBV4-1, the J call TRBJ2-7; tentative D call: TRBD2 (6 bases). The clonotype was recovered from a human donor in good health. Material: PBMCs. The CDR3 bases are TGCGCCAGCAGCCAAAGCGGGTGCGAGCAGTACTTC. Its translation: CASSQSGCEQYF.